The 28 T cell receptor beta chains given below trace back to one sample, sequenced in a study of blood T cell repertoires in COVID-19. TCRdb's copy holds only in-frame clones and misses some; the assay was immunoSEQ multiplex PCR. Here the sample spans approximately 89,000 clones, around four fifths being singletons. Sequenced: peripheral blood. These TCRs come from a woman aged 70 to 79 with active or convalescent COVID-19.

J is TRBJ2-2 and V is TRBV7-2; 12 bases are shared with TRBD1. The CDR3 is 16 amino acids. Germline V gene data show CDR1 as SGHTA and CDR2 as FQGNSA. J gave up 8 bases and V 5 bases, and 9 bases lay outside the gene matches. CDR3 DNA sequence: TGTGCCAGCAGCCCCGGGACAGGGGGCGCGTCGGGGGAGCTGTTTTTT. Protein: CASSPGTGGASGELFF.

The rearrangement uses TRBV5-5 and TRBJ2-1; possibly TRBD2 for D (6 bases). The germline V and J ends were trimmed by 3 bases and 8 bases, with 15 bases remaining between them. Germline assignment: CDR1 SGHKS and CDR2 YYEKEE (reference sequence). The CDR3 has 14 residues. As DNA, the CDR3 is TGTGCCAGCAGCTCCCCGGGGGAGGCTTATGAGCAGTTCTTC. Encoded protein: CASSSPGEAYEQFF.

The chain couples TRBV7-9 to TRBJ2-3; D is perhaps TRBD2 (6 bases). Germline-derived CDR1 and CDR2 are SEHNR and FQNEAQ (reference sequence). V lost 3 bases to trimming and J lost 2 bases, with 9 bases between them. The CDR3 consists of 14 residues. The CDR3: CASSLEGSTDTQYF. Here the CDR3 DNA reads TGTGCCAGCAGCTTGGAGGGATCCACAGATACGCAGTATTTT.

CDR3 nucleotide sequence: TGTGCCAGCAGTTACTACGGGGTGGGCACCGGGGAGCTGTTTTTT. The encoded protein is CASSYYGVGTGELFF. V gene TRBV6-2 or TRBV6-3 combines with J gene TRBJ2-2; the D gene is possibly TRBD2 (5 bases). CDR1 is MNHEY and CDR2 is SVGEGT in the germline V gene. V lost 1 base to trimming and J lost 4 bases, with 10 bases between them. The CDR3 has 15 amino acids.

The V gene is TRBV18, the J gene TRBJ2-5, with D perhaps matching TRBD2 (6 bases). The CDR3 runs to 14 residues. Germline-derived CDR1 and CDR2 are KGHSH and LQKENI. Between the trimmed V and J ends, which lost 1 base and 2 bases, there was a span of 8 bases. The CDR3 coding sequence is TGTGCCAGCTCACCACAGCGGGTTCAAGAGACCCAGTACTTC. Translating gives CASSPQRVQETQYF. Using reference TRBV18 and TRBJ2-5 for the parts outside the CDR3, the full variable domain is NAGVMQNPRHLVRRRGQEARLRCSPMKGHSHVYWYRQLPEEGLKFMVYLQKENIIDESGMPKERFSAEFPKEGPSILRIQQVVRGDSAAYFCASSPQRVQETQYFGPGTRLLVL.

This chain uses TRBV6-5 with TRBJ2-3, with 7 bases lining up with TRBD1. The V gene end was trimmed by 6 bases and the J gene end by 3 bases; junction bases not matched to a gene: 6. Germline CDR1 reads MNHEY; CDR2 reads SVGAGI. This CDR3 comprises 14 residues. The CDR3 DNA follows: TGTGCCAGCAGCATCCCAGGGGGTACAGATACGCAGTATTTT. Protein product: CASSIPGGTDTQYF.

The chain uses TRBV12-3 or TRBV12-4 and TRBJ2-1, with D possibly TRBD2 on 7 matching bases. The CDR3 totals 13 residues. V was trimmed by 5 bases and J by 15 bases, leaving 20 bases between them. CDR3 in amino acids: CASSPPTGGRVFF. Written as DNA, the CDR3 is TGTGCCAGCAGTCCCCCTACGGGGGGCCGGGTGTTCTTC.

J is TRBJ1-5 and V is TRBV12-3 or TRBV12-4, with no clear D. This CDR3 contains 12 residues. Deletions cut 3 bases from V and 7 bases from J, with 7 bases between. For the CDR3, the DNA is TGTGCCAGCAGTTTCGCGAGACAGCCCCAGCATTTT. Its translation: CASSFARQPQHF.

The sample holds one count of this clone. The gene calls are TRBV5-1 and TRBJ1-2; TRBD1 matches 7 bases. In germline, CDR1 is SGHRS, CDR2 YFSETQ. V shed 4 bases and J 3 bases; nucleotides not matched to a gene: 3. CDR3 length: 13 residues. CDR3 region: CASSIQGDYGYTF. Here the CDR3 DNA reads TGCGCCAGCAGCATTCAGGGGGACTATGGCTACACCTTC.

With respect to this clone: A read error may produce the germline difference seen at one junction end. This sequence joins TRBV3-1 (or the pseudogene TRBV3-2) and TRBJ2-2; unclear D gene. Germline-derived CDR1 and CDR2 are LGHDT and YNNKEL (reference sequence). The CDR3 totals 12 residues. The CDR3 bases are TGTGCAAGCACGGGGAACACCGGGGAGCTGTTTTTT. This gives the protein CASTGNTGELFF.

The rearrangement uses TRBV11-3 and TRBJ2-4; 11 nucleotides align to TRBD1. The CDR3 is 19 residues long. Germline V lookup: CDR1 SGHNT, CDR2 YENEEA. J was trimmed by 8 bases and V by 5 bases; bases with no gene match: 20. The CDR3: CASSPDRGQVLSYRDIQYF. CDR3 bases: TGTGCCAGCAGCCCGGACAGGGGGCAAGTATTGTCGTATCGCGACATTCAGTACTTC.

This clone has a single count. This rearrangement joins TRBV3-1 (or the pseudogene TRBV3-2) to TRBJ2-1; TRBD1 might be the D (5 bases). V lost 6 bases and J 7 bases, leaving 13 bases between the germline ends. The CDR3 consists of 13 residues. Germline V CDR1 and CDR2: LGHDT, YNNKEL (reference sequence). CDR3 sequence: CASRSDRGNEQFF. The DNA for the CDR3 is TGTGCCAGCAGAAGCGATAGGGGTAATGAGCAGTTCTTC.

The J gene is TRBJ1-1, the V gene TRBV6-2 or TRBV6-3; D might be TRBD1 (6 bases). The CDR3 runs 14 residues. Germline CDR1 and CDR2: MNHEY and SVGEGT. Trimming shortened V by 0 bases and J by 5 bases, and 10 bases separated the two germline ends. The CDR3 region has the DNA TGTGCCAGCAGTTACTCACAGGGAGTAACTGAAGCTTTCTTT. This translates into CASSYSQGVTEAFF.

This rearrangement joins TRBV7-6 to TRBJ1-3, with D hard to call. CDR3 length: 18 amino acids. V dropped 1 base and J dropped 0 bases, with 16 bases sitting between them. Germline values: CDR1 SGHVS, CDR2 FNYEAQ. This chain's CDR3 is CASSLGAVLTSSGNTIYF. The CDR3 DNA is TGTGCCAGCAGCTTAGGGGCAGTCCTTACCAGCTCTGGAAACACCATATATTTT.

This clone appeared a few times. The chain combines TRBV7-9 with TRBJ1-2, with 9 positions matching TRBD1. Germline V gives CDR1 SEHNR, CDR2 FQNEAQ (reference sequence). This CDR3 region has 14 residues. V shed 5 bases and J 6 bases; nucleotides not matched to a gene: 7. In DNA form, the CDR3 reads TGTGCCAGCAGCCCCTGGGACAGGGAAAATGGCTACACCTTC. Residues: CASSPWDRENGYTF.

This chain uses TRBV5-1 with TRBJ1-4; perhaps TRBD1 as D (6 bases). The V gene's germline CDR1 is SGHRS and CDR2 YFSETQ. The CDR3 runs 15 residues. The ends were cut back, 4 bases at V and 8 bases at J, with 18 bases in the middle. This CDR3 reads CASSPGQGGGEKLFF. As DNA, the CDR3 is TGCGCCAGCAGCCCCGGGCAAGGGGGGGGCGAAAAACTGTTTTTT.

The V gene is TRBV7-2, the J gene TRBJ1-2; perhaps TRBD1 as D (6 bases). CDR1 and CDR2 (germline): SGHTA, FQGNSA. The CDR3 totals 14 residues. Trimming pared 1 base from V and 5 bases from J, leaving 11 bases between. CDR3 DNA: TGTGCCAGCAGCTTAGGTCCAGGGGAATATGGCTACACCTTC. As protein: CASSLGPGEYGYTF. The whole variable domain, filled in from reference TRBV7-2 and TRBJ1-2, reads GAGVSQSPSNKVTEKGKDVELRCDPISGHTALYWYRQSLGQGLEFLIYFQGNSAPDKSGLPSDRFSAERTGGSVSTLTIQRTQQEDSAVYLCASSLGPGEYGYTFGSGTRLTVV.

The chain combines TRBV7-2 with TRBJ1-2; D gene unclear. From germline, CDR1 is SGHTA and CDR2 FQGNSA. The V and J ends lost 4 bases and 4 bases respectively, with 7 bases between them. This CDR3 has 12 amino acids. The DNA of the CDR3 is TGTGCCAGCAGCTACGAGAGCTATGGCTACACCTTC. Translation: CASSYESYGYTF.

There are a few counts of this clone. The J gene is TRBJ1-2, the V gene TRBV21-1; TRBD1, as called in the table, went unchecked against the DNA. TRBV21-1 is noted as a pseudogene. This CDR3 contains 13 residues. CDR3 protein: CASSKEGANGYTF. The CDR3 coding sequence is TGTGCCAGCAGCAAAGAGGGGGCGAACGGCTACACCTTC.

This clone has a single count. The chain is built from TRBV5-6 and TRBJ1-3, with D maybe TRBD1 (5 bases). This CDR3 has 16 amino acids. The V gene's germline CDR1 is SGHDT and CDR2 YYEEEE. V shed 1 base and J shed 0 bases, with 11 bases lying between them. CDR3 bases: TGTGCCAGCAGCTTGCGGGCAGGGTACTCTGGAAACACCATATATTTT. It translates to CASSLRAGYSGNTIYF.

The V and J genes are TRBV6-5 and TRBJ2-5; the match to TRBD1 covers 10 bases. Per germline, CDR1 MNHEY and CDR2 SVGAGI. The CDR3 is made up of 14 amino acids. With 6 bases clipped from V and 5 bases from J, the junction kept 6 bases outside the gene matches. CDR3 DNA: TGTGCCAGCAGCAGGACAGGGGGTGGGGAGACCCAGTACTTC. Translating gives CASSRTGGGETQYF.

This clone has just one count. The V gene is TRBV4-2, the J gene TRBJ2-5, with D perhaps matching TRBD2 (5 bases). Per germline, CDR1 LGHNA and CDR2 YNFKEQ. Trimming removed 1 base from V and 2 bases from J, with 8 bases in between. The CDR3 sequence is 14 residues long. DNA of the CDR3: TGTGCCAGCAGCCAAGTGGGCGGGCAAGAGACCCAGTACTTC. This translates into CASSQVGGQETQYF.

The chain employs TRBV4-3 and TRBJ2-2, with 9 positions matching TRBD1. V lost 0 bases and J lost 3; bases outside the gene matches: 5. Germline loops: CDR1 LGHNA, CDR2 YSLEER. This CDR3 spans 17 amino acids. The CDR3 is CASSQEGGTGYTGELFF. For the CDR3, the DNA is TGCGCCAGCAGCCAAGAAGGAGGGACAGGGTACACCGGGGAGCTGTTTTTT.

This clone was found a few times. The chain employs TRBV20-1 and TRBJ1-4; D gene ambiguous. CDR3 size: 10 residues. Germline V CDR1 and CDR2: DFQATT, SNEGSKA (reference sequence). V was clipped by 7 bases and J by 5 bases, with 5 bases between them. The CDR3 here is CSGGNEKLFF. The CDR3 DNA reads TGCAGTGGCGGAAATGAAAAACTGTTTTTT.

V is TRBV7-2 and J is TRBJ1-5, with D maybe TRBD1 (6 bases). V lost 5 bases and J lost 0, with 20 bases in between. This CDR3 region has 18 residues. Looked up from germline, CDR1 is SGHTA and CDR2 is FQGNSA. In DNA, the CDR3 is TGTGCCAGCAGCCATGCATCCGGGACATTGTATAGCAATCAGCCCCAGCATTTT. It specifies CASSHASGTLYSNQPQHF.

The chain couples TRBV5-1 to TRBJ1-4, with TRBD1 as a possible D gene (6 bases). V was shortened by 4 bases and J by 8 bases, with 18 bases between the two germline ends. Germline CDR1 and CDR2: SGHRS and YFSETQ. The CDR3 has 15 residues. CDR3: CASSVQGSALEKLFF. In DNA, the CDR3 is TGCGCCAGCAGCGTGCAGGGGTCGGCTCTGGAAAAACTGTTTTTT. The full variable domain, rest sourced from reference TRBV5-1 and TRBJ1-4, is KAGVTQTPRYLIKTRGQQVTLSCSPISGHRSVSWYQQTPGQGLQFLFEYFSETQRNKGNFPGRFSGRQFSNSRSEMNVSTLELGDSALYLCASSVQGSALEKLFFGSGTQLSVL.

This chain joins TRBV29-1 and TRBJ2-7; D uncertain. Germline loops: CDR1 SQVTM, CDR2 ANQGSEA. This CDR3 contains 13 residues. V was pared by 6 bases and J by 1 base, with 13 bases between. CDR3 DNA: TGCAGCGTCGTGGGCCCTATTTCCTACGAGCAGTACTTC. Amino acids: CSVVGPISYEQYF.

The CDR3, as DNA: TGCGCCAGCAGCTTGGGGCTGACGGGGTACGAGCAGTACTTC. Protein sequence: CASSLGLTGYEQYF. The J gene is TRBJ2-7, the V gene TRBV5-1, with a weak D call TRBD2 (5 bases). The CDR3 sequence is 14 residues long. Trimming took off 0 bases at V and 4 bases at J, with 11 bases between the two ends. The germline V gene has CDR1 SGHRS and CDR2 YFSETQ.